A single sample is the source of the 11 T cell receptor beta chains below, sequenced in a study. TCRdb reprocessed the 5' RACE reads via MiXCR and lists one record per CDR3 protein. The table has more than 8,500 distinct CDR3 sequences, roughly 25% seen once. Cells sorted as Tregs were CD4+, CD25+ and CD127-/low. The sample consisted of Tregs sorted from blood. All receptors come from a female donor with breast cancer.

In this sample, this clonotype turned up many times. The chain uses TRBV2 and TRBJ2-1; 14 bases match TRBD2. V dropped 10 bases and J dropped 7; count of bases not matched to a gene: 9. CDR3 length: 15 residues. Looked up from germline, CDR1 is SNHLY and CDR2 is FYNNEI. This CDR3 is CAISATSGRGNEQFF. As DNA, the CDR3 is TGTGCCATTTCGGCGACTAGCGGGAGGGGTAATGAGCAGTTCTTC.

In the case of this clonotype: Because the CDR3 is missing its conserved closing phenylalanine or tryptophan, this is likely a read error. The J gene is TRBJ2-7, the V gene TRBV5-1, with 8 bases matching TRBD1. The CDR3 extends over 16 amino acids. Germline assignment: CDR1 SGHRS and CDR2 YFSETQ. V lost 4 bases, J lost 5 bases, and 14 bases stayed unmatched. The CDR3 sequence: CASSPPSGQGVNEQYY. As DNA, the CDR3 is TGCGCCAGCAGCCCGCCGTCTGGACAGGGCGTCAACGAGCAGTACTAC.

Of note for this clonotype: This is likely a read error, given that the CDR3 carries no conserved phenylalanine or tryptophan at its end. This chain links TRBV7-9 with TRBJ2-3; D possibly corresponds to TRBD2 (5 bases). The CDR3 has 15 residues. CDR1 SEHNR and CDR2 FQNEAQ come from the germline V gene (reference sequence). V was cut by 5 bases and J by 9 bases, with 21 bases left in between. The CDR3 region is CASSPQGSAEVTQYS. The CDR3, as DNA: TGTGCCAGCAGCCCGCAAGGTTCGGCGGAGGTGACGCAGTATTCT.

As regards this clonotype: A read error is likely, as this CDR3 ends without the conserved phenylalanine or tryptophan. The CDR3 reads CVSSQVTSGRRYEQYL. In nucleotides, the CDR3 is TGTGTCAGCAGCCAAGTTACTAGCGGGAGGAGGTACGAGCAGTACCTC. V is TRBV3-1 and J is TRBJ2-7; 12 nucleotides line up with TRBD2. This CDR3 has 16 amino acids. Germline CDR1 is LGHDT and CDR2 is YNNKEL (reference sequence).

In its sample, this clonotype ranks as large. The rearrangement links TRBV5-1 to TRBJ1-1, with D perhaps TRBD1 (6 bases). Trimming took off 7 bases at V and 1 base at J, with 17 bases between the two ends. The CDR3 runs to 15 residues. From germline, CDR1 is SGHRS and CDR2 YFSETQ. The CDR3 DNA sequence: TGCGCCAGCTCGCTACAGGGACTTTGGAACACTGAAGCTTTCTTT. It specifies CASSLQGLWNTEAFF.

This clonotype was found many times. The rearrangement uses TRBV6-1 and TRBJ2-1; TRBD2 aligns across 7 bases. Looked up from germline, CDR1 is MNHNS and CDR2 is SASEGT. The CDR3 is 15 amino acids. V was pared by 4 bases and J by 12 bases, with 15 bases of the junction left unmatched. The CDR3 DNA is TGTGCCAGCAGTGCCCGGGCGGGAGCTCTTCTTTCGCAGTTCTTC. This encodes CASSARAGALLSQFF.

The chain carries TRBV20-1 and TRBJ2-7, with 8 nucleotides matching TRBD1. Germline loops: CDR1 DFQATT, CDR2 SNEGSKA (reference sequence). The CDR3 has 15 amino acids. The CDR3: CSTRGSGTGSYEQYF. CDR3 DNA: TGCAGCACCAGAGGGTCCGGGACAGGATCGTACGAGCAGTACTTC.

The rearrangement uses TRBV20-1 and TRBJ2-1; TRBD2 agrees at 9 bases. V shed 6 bases, J shed 0 bases, and the junction held 12 bases outside the gene matches. CDR1 and CDR2 from the germline V gene are DFQATT and SNEGSKA (reference sequence). The CDR3 loop spans 17 amino acids. The CDR3 DNA is TGCAGTGCCCCTCAGAGGACTAGCGCTCTCTCCTACAATGAGCAGTTCTTC. Protein product: CSAPQRTSALSYNEQFF.

Sample share makes this clonotype medium-sized. V usage is TRBV27 and J usage is TRBJ2-1, with 14 nucleotides matching TRBD2. Trimming removed 6 bases from V and 5 bases from J; junction bases left unmatched: 6. This CDR3 contains 16 residues. Germline assignment: CDR1 MNHEY and CDR2 SMNVEV (reference sequence). The CDR3 DNA sequence: TGTGCCAGCAGCCTACTGGGACTAGCGGGAGACAATGAGCAGTTCTTC. It specifies CASSLLGLAGDNEQFF.

This clonotype was counted many times. The rearrangement joins TRBV5-4 to TRBJ2-1, with unresolved D. The germline V gene encodes CDR1 SGHNT and CDR2 YYREEE (reference sequence). The CDR3 length is 17 residues. V was cut by 4 bases and J by 4 bases, with 21 bases left in between. CDR3 sequence: CASSTAPGPSGYNEQFF. The CDR3 DNA sequence: TGTGCCAGCAGCACGGCCCCGGGTCCGTCTGGGTACAATGAGCAGTTCTTC.

Details on this clonotype: A single base separates this from a much larger clone, so it may be a read error. The J gene is TRBJ1-1, the V gene TRBV13, with D possibly matching TRBD1 (6 bases). Germline loops: CDR1 PRHDT, CDR2 FYEKMQ (reference sequence). Deletions cut 5 bases from V and 7 bases from J, with 8 bases between. This CDR3 contains 11 residues. The CDR3: CASSEGGEAFF. The DNA of the CDR3 is TGTGCCAGCAGCGAGGGGGGTGAAGCTTTCTTT.